The 17 T cell receptor beta chains given below trace back to one sample, sequenced in a study of OX40 agonist ivuxolimab in advanced cancers. The table came from immunoSEQ multiplex PCR; TCRdb's copy has only in-frame clones and leaves some out. The sample shows fewer than 85,000 clones, around 93% of them seen only once. The material was CD4+ or CD8+ T cells sorted from blood, obtained in a trial of the OX40 agonist ivuxolimab. The receptors shown here come from an adult with an advanced solid tumor such as melanoma, head and neck, liver or kidney cancer.

A single count supports this clone. The V gene is TRBV7-8, the J gene TRBJ2-2; 7 positions match TRBD2. The germline gives CDR1 SGHVS, CDR2 FQNEAQ. With V trimmed by 8 bases and J by 5 bases, 8 bases remained unmatched. The CDR3 length is 14 residues. CDR3 amino acids: CASGAGVGTGELFF. The CDR3 nucleotides are TGTGCCAGCGGGGCGGGAGTGGGGACCGGGGAGCTGTTTTTT.

The V and J genes are TRBV5-1 and TRBJ2-5; TRBD2 aligns across 7 bases. V shed 4 bases, J shed 6 bases, and the junction held 9 bases outside the gene matches. Germline V CDR1 and CDR2: SGHRS, YFSETQ. The CDR3 consists of 14 residues. The CDR3 loop reads CASSNTLAAKTQYF. Written as DNA, the CDR3 is TGCGCCAGCAGCAATACCCTAGCGGCGAAGACCCAGTACTTC.

As regards this clone: The junction does not match germline at one end; this may be a read error. The V call is TRBV7-7, the J call TRBJ2-7; the D gene could be TRBD1 or TRBD2 (6 bases each). Germline V gives CDR1 SSHAT, CDR2 FNYEAQ (reference sequence). This CDR3 spans 15 amino acids. This chain's CDR3 is CASSLGAGQLYEQYF. The CDR3 DNA is TGTGCTAGCAGCCTAGGCGCGGGACAACTCTACGAGCAGTACTTC.

This clone has only one observation. The chain's CDR3 is CASRDSHNQPQHF. The DNA of the CDR3 is TGTGCCAGCAGGGACAGCCACAATCAGCCCCAGCATTTT. The rearrangement links TRBV6-5 to TRBJ1-5; D possibly corresponds to TRBD1 (6 bases). In germline, CDR1 is MNHEY, CDR2 SVGAGI. V lost 6 bases, J lost 3 bases, and 9 bases lay in between. This CDR3 has 13 residues.

The rearrangement uses TRBV6-6 and TRBJ2-5; TRBD1 is a possible D gene (5 bases). The J call may be mistaken, given a closer DNA end match to TRBJ2-7. The CDR3 contains 14 residues. CDR1 is MNHNY and CDR2 is SVGAGI in the germline V gene (reference sequence). CDR3: CASSPRQSSYEQYF. CDR3 sequence (DNA): TGTGCCAGCAGTCCCCGACAGAGCTCCTACGAGCAGTACTTC.

V usage is TRBV9 and J usage is TRBJ2-2; perhaps D is TRBD1 or TRBD2 (6 bases each). Germline-derived CDR1 and CDR2 are SGDLS and YYNGEE. Trimming shortened V by 5 bases and J by 6 bases, and 17 bases separated the two germline ends. This CDR3 is 15 amino acids long. The CDR3 bases are TGTGCCAGCAGACCTGGTTTGGGGGGCGCCGGGGAGCTGTTTTTT. Translating gives CASRPGLGGAGELFF.

The genes are TRBV11-3 and TRBJ1-1, with a possible D match to TRBD1 (5 bases). The CDR3 sequence is 15 residues long. In germline, CDR1 is SGHNT, CDR2 YENEEA. Deletions cut 4 bases from V and 0 bases from J, with 12 bases between. The CDR3: CASSSVDSLNTEAFF. The CDR3 DNA is TGTGCCAGCAGCTCCGTTGACAGTCTGAACACTGAAGCTTTCTTT.

V and J are TRBV5-6 and TRBJ2-7, with 9 nucleotides matching TRBD1. J was trimmed by 5 bases and V by 1 base; bases with no gene match: 7. CDR1 and CDR2 (germline): SGHDT, YYEEEE. CDR3 length: 15 amino acids. This chain's CDR3 is CASSLMTGGTDEQYF. The CDR3 DNA reads TGTGCCAGCAGCTTGATGACAGGGGGAACAGACGAGCAGTACTTC. The full variable domain, with the rest looked up from reference TRBV5-6 and TRBJ2-7, is DAGVTQSPTHLIKTRGQQVTLRCSPKSGHDTVSWYQQALGQGPQFIFQYYEEEERQRGNFPDRFSGHQFPNYSSELNVNALLLGDSALYLCASSLMTGGTDEQYFGPGTRLTVT.

The V call is TRBV2, the J call TRBJ2-2, with TRBD1 matching 9 bases. The CDR3 contains 15 residues. The trim removed 6 bases at V and 3 bases at J, leaving 5 bases unmatched. CDR1 and CDR2 (germline): SNHLY, FYNNEI. CDR3 bases: TGTGCCAGCAGCGAACAGGGGGCCGACACCGGGGAGCTGTTTTTT. Protein sequence: CASSEQGADTGELFF.

The CDR3 sequence is CASSVAGGLENGYTF. As DNA, the CDR3 is TGTGCCAGCAGCGTAGCTGGGGGATTGGAAAATGGCTACACCTTC. This chain connects TRBV9 to TRBJ1-2, with D maybe TRBD1 (5 bases). Germline loops: CDR1 SGDLS, CDR2 YYNGEE. Trimming took 0 bases from V and 6 from J, leaving 15 bases between them. This CDR3 is built from 15 residues.

For this clone: Mismatch with germline at one junction end may stem from a read error. This chain uses TRBV7-7 with TRBJ2-5; 7 nucleotides agree with TRBD2. The CDR3 runs to 11 residues. Germline CDR1 SSHAT, CDR2 FNYEAQ (reference sequence). The CDR3 loop reads CASSPRGEQYF. CDR3 nucleotides: TGTGCTAGCAGCCCACGGGGGGAACAGTACTTC.

The chain is built from TRBV9 and TRBJ2-4, with D perhaps matching TRBD1 (6 bases). This CDR3 is 14 amino acids long. V lost 5 bases, J lost 8 bases, and 17 bases lay in between. In germline, CDR1 is SGDLS, CDR2 YYNGEE. Here the CDR3 reads CASSPSGQTYIQYF. In nucleotides, the CDR3 is TGTGCCAGCAGTCCTTCCGGACAGACGTACATTCAGTACTTC.

The V and J genes are TRBV5-1 and TRBJ1-3; 10 nucleotides align to TRBD1. Germline-derived CDR1 and CDR2 are SGHRS and YFSETQ. The CDR3 contains 16 residues. V shed 4 bases and J 4 bases; nucleotides not matched to a gene: 8. CDR3 region: CASSVGTGVSGNTIYF. For the CDR3, the DNA is TGCGCCAGCAGCGTGGGGACAGGGGTCTCCGGAAACACCATATATTTT.

This clone has just one count. The chain employs TRBV18 and TRBJ1-2; a weak D match, TRBD1 (5 bases). The CDR3 totals 15 residues. CDR1 and CDR2 from the germline V gene are KGHSH and LQKENI. Trimming pared 1 base from V and 3 bases from J, leaving 12 bases between. CDR3 sequence: CASSPRGARHYGYTF. The CDR3, as DNA: TGTGCCAGCTCACCACGAGGGGCCAGGCACTATGGCTACACCTTC.

The chain employs TRBV6-5 and TRBJ2-5, with D possibly matching TRBD2 (5 bases). Germline lookup yields CDR1 MNHEY and CDR2 SVGAGI. V was pared by 2 bases and J by 7 bases, with 11 bases between. The CDR3 extends over 13 amino acids. CDR3 region: CASSYDYGGTQYF. CDR3 coding DNA: TGTGCCAGCAGTTACGACTATGGAGGGACCCAGTACTTC.

This chain connects TRBV18 to TRBJ2-2, with D tentatively TRBD1 (6 bases). Germline CDR1 reads KGHSH; CDR2 reads LQKENI. V lost 2 bases to trimming and J lost 3 bases, with 10 bases between them. The CDR3 contains 15 residues. The CDR3: CASSPTGWDTGELFF. The CDR3 nucleotides are TGTGCCAGCTCACCAACAGGGTGGGACACCGGGGAGCTGTTTTTT.

This chain links TRBV18 with TRBJ2-2; the D is unclear. The CDR3 extends over 13 amino acids. V lost 5 bases, J lost 0 bases, and 4 bases lay in between. Germline V gene data show CDR1 as KGHSH and CDR2 as LQKENI. The CDR3 DNA sequence: TGTGCCAGCTCAACGGCGAACACCGGGGAGCTGTTTTTT. Translated: CASSTANTGELFF.